The entry below gives a single TCR beta chain sequence along with its context. The CDR3 covers 16 residues. The V gene lost 1 base and the J gene lost 0 bases, with 9 bases spanning the gap. Germline lookup yields CDR1 SGHTA and CDR2 FQGNSA. Generated by immunoSEQ multiplex PCR, the TCRdb table keeps only in-frame clones and is missing some. In the table there are 140,000 to 150,000 clones, approximately 90% of which are singletons. The sample originates from a study of T cell responses to AZD1222 COVID-19 vaccine. The rearrangement uses TRBV7-2 and TRBJ1-4; D is uncertain. The origin of this receptor is an adult in good health. The source material was peripheral blood, sampled on day 0 of AZD1222 vaccination. The CDR3 DNA reads as TGTGCCAGCAGCTTAGTGAACTATGCAACTAATGAAAAACTGTTTTTT. It codes for CASSLVNYATNEKLFF.